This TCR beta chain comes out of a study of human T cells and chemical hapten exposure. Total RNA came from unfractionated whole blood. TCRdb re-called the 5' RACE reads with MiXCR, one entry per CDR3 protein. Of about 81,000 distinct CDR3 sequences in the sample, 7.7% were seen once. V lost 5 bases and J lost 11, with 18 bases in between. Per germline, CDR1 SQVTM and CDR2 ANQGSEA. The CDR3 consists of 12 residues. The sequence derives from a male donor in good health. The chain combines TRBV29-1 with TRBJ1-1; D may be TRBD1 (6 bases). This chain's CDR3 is CSVSDPKGGAFF. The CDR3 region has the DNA TGCAGCGTTTCAGATCCTAAGGGGGGGGCTTTCTTT.